The sequence of this T cell receptor (beta chain) was determined in a study of shared clonotypes between healthy human individuals. On the study more broadly: Per donor, CD8 memory used one plate, CD8 naive used two, CD4 memory used three and CD4 naive used three.

Some clones are missing from TCRdb's copy, which holds only in-frame ones; the method was immunoSEQ multiplex PCR. In the table there are about 2.3 million clones, around 92% of which are singletons. Trimming shortened V by 6 bases and J by 6 bases, and 11 bases separated the two germline ends. Germline assignment: CDR1 SNHLY and CDR2 FYNNEI. The CDR3 is made up of 13 amino acids. Concerning this clone: Its antigen is not identified.

Overall study results and limits: Tissue TCR repertoires likely differ from these blood-only repertoires.

The receptor's source is a young man in good health. Some clones in this sample may be carry-over from other donors' samples. The chain combines TRBV2 with TRBJ2-2, with D possibly matching TRBD2 (6 bases). Sequenced: naive CD4+ T cells from PBMCs. Subset defined: CD45RA+ positively selected. This chain's CDR3 is CASRGTAPGELFF. The DNA for the CDR3 is TGTGCCAGCAGGGGGACTGCTCCCGGGGAGCTGTTTTTT. Full variable domain (missing parts from reference TRBV2 and TRBJ2-2): EPEVTQTPSHQVTQMGQEVILRCVPISNHLYFYWYRQILGQKVEFLVSFYNNEISEKSEIFDDQFSVERPDGSNFTLKIRSTKLEDSAMYFCASRGTAPGELFFGEGSRLTVL.